These T cell receptor beta chains were read from a single sample in a study of blood T cell repertoires in COVID-19. Only in-frame clones appear in the TCRdb table, and some are missing; sequencing was by immunoSEQ multiplex PCR. The sample has a few hundred thousand clones, 87% seen once. Sequenced material: PBMCs or T cells enriched from blood (not recorded which). These receptors originate from a woman aged 30 to 39 who had recovered from COVID-19. Each CDR3 is given with its conserved first and last residue. D genes are given only for firm matches. The size entry is marked missing in some rows and otherwise reads once, few, many or a size class.

TRBV7-2,TRBJ1-5,NA,NA,CASSGIGISNQPQHF,TGTGCCAGCAGTGGTATCGGGATTAGCAATCAGCCCCAGCATTTT
TRBV10-2,TRBJ2-2,NA,NA,CASTVAGELFF,TGCGCCAGCACGGTGGCCGGGGAGCTGTTTTTT
TRBV5-4,TRBJ2-7,NA,TRBD2,CASSFRTSGVYEQYF,TGTGCCAGCAGCTTCCGGACTAGCGGAGTATACGAGCAGTACTTC
TRBV30,TRBJ2-5,NA,TRBD1,CAWSTGQGALLQETQYF,TGTGCCTGGAGTACTGGACAGGGGGCCCTTTTACAAGAGACCCAGTACTTC
TRBV7-9,TRBJ2-7,NA,NA,CASSFEGQGQQYF,TGTGCCAGCAGCTTCGAAGGGCAGGGCCAGCAGTACTTC
TRBV5-6,TRBJ2-7,NA,TRBD1,CASSPGQGVTYEQYF,TGTGCCAGCAGCCCCGGACAGGGGGTTACCTACGAGCAGTACTTC
TRBV4-2,TRBJ1-1,NA,NA,CASSQDPRQAGLGTEAFF,TGTGCCAGCAGCCAAGATCCACGGCAGGCCGGATTGGGCACTGAAGCTTTCTTT
TRBV3-1/TRBV3-2,TRBJ2-1,NA,TRBD1,CASSQEAGGFYEQFF,TGTGCCAGCAGCCAAGAGGCAGGGGGCTTCTATGAGCAGTTCTTC
TRBV6-2/TRBV6-3,TRBJ2-1,NA,NA,CASSYSSSYNEQFF,TGTGCCAGCAGTTACAGTAGCTCCTACAATGAGCAGTTCTTC
TRBV3-1/TRBV3-2,TRBJ2-6,NA,TRBD1,CASSPGGGTGANVLTF,TGTGCCAGCAGCCCAGGGGGTGGTACTGGGGCCAACGTCCTGACTTTC
TRBV21-1,TRBJ1-3,NA,NA,CASSKVSAGSGNTIYF,TGTGCCAGCAGCAAAGTCTCAGCAGGCTCTGGAAACACCATATATTTT
TRBV7-8,TRBJ2-5,NA,NA,CASSFRLAHTQETQYF,TGTGCCAGCAGCTTTCGGCTAGCGCATACCCAAGAGACCCAGTACTTC
TRBV9,TRBJ1-6,NA,TRBD1,CASSPSGGQAYNSPLHF,TGTGCCAGCAGCCCTTCTGGGGGACAGGCCTATAATTCACCCCTCCACTTT
TRBV5-6,TRBJ1-2,few,NA,CASSPPVGGLDYGYTF,TGTGCCAGCAGCCCACCGGTGGGGGGGTTGGACTATGGCTACACCTTC
TRBV12-3/TRBV12-4,TRBJ1-6,NA,NA,CASSSQGNSPLHF,TGTGCCAGCAGTTCCCAGGGTAATTCACCCCTCCACTTT
TRBV9,TRBJ2-3,NA,TRBD2,CASSVEWASGGYTDTQYF,TGTGCCAGCAGCGTAGAATGGGCTAGCGGGGGGTACACAGATACGCAGTATTTT
TRBV6-4,TRBJ2-5,NA,NA,CASSDSAQGTQYF,TGTGCCAGCAGTGACTCGGCTCAGGGTACCCAGTACTTC
TRBV11-3,TRBJ2-3,few,TRBD2,CASSFSSGVANTQYF,TGTGCCAGCAGCTTCTCTAGCGGGGTTGCAAATACGCAGTATTTT
TRBV3-1/TRBV3-2,TRBJ1-6,NA,TRBD1,CASSHRTGSLHF,TGTGCCAGCAGCCACAGGACAGGGTCCCTCCACTTT
TRBV10-3,TRBJ2-2,NA,TRBD1,CATRGTTNTGELFF,TGTGCCACCAGGGGGACAACGAACACCGGGGAGCTGTTTTTT